The following is a T cell receptor beta chain sequence with its context. Its antigen is unidentified. Sequence at one end of the junction differs from germline and may be a read error. The data were taken from a study of glioma-infiltrating T cells. TCR alpha and beta CDR3 regions were amplified from RNA using iRepertoire nested multiplex PCR. One-step reverse transcription and amplification started from around 100-400 ng of tissue mRNA or PBMC total RNA. TCRdb processed the multiplex PCR reads anew with MiXCR; each CDR3 protein has one entry. This table holds approximately 17,000 distinct CDR3 sequences, nearly 60% found once. General study findings and limits: CDR3 overlap between tissue and blood was very small. Non-neoplastic patients had below-expected tissue-blood divergence, while all gliomas exceeded expectation.

This TCR derives from a human donor with low-grade glioma or glioblastoma, undergoing nonglioma brain surgery, or in good health (not recorded which). Specimen: glioma tissue, nonneoplastic brain tissue, or PBMCs (not recorded which).

CDR3 region: CASGFGTGRPLKAEAFF. CDR3 in DNA: TGTGCCAGCGGTTTTGGGACAGGGAGGCCCCTTAAGGCTGAAGCTTTCTTT. The V and J genes are TRBV27 and TRBJ1-1; 9 bases align to TRBD1. The germline V gene has CDR1 MNHEY and CDR2 SMNVEV (reference sequence). CDR3 size: 17 residues.